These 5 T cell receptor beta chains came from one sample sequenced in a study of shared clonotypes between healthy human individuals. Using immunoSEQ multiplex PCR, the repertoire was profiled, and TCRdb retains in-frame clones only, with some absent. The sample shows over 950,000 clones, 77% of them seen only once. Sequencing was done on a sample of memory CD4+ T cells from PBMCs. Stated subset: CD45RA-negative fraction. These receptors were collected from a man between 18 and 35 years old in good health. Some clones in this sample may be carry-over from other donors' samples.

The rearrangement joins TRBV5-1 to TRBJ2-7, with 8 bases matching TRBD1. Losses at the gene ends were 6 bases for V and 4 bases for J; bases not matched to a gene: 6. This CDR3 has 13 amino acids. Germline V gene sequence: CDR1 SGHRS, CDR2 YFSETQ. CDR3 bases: TGCGCCAGCAACGGACAGGGACTTTACGAGCAGTACTTC. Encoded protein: CASNGQGLYEQYF.

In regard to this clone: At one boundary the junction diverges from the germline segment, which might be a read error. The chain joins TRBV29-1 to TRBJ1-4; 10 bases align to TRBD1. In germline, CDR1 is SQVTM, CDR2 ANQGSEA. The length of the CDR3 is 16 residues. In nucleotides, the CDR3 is TGCAGCGTCGACCCCTGGACAGGGGGAGTTAATGAACAACTGTTTTTT. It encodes CSVDPWTGGVNEQLFF.

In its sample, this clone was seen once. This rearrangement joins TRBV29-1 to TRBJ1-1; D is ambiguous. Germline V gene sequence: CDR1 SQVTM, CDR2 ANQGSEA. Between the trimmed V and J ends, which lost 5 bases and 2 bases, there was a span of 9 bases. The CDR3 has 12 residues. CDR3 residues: CSVYKINTEAFF. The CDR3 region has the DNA TGCAGCGTTTACAAGATAAACACTGAAGCTTTCTTT. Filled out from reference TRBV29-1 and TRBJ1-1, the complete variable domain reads SAVISQKPSRDICQRGTSLTIQCQVDSQVTMMFWYRQQPGQSLTLIATANQGSEATYESGFVIDKFPISRPNLTFSTLTVSNMSPEDSSIYLCSVYKINTEAFFGQGTRLTVV.

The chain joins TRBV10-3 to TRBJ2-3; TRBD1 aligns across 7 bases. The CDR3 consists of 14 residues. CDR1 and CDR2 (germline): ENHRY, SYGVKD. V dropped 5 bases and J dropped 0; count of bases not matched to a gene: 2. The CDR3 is CAISRDSSTDTQYF. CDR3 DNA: TGTGCCATCAGTAGGGACAGCAGCACAGATACGCAGTATTTT.

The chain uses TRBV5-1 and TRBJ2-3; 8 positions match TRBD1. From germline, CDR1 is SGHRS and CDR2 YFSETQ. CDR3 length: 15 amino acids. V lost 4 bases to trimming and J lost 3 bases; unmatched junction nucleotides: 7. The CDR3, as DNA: TGCGCCAGCAGCGACCCGACAGGGGTGACAGATACGCAGTATTTT. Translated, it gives CASSDPTGVTDTQYF.